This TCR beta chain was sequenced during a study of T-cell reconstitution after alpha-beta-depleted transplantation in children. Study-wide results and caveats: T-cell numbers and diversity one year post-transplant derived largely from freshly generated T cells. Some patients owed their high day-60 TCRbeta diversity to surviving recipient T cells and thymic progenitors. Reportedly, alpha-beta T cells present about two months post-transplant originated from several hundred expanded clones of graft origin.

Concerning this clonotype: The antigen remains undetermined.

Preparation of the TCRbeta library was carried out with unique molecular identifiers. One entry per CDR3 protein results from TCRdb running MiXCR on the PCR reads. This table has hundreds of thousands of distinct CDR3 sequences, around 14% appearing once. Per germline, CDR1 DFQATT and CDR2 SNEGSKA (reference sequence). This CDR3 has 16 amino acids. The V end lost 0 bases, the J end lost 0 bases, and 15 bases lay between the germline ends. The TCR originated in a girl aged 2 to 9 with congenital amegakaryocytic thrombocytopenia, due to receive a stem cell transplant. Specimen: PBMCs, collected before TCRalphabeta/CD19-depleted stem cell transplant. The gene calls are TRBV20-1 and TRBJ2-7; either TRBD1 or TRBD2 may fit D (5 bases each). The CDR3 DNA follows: TGCAGTGCTAGAGATATATGGTCAGGGAGCTCCTACGAGCAGTACTTC. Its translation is CSARDIWSGSSYEQYF.